This record looks at one TCR beta chain sequence and its context. The antigen is undetermined. The J segment lost 7 bases and the V segment lost 0 bases, leaving 2 bases of the junction unmatched. Germline values: CDR1 SGHTA, CDR2 FQGNSA. The CDR3 contains 14 residues. The sample originates from a study of blood T cells in healthy people across ages. With a J-beta primer mix and a sample-barcoded 5' primer, a second PCR ran about 7 to 12 cycles. Sequencing yielded, for each sample, at least 2.5 million paired-end reads carrying CDR3. TCRdb itself ran the 5' RACE reads through MiXCR, one entry per CDR3 protein. Of some 1 million distinct CDR3 sequences in the sample, over 35% are singletons; the top ten hold 18%. Study-wide results and caveats: Strong correlation was found linking TCR beta diversity to naive T cell percentage. While age rose, TCR beta diversity per million T cells dropped in a roughly linear way. Aged donors had fewer naive CD4+ cells and lower diversity than long-lived donors.

This rearrangement joins TRBV7-2 to TRBJ2-2, with 7 positions matching TRBD1. The sequencing input was blood. The TCR was taken from a woman aged 60-75 years in good health. Written as DNA, the CDR3 is TGTGCCAGCAGCTTAGCAGGGGGCGACGGGGAGCTGTTTTTT. Its translation is CASSLAGGDGELFF. Drawing the rest from reference TRBV7-2 and TRBJ2-2, the complete variable domain is GAGVSQSPSNKVTEKGKDVELRCDPISGHTALYWYRQSLGQGLEFLIYFQGNSAPDKSGLPSDRFSAERTGGSVSTLTIQRTQQEDSAVYLCASSLAGGDGELFFGEGSRLTVL.